One sample yielded the 20 T cell receptor beta chains listed below, sequenced in a study of blood T cell repertoires in COVID-19. Sequencing used immunoSEQ multiplex PCR; TCRdb keeps in-frame clones, though not all of them. The data show roughly 450,000 clones, about 92% seen once. The sequencing sample was made of PBMCs or T cells enriched from blood (not recorded which). The origin of the receptors is a young man who had recovered from COVID-19.

The rearrangement uses TRBV5-4 and TRBJ2-7, with TRBD1 matching over 10 bases. Per the germline V gene, CDR1 is SGHNT and CDR2 is YYREEE (reference sequence). V was clipped by 4 bases and J by 5 bases; unmatched bases: 9. CDR3 length: 15 residues. The CDR3 nucleotides read TGTGCCAGCAGCGCTCCGGGACAGGGGATCGACGAGCAGTACTTC. Its translation: CASSAPGQGIDEQYF.

The chain combines TRBV10-1 with TRBJ2-1; D is unresolved. From germline, CDR1 is WNHNN and CDR2 SYGVQD (reference sequence). This CDR3 spans 15 amino acids. V lost 2 bases and J lost 4, with 12 bases in between. DNA for the CDR3: TGCGCCAGCAGTGAGAACCGCGAGGTTTACAATGAGCAGTTCTTC. Its translation is CASSENREVYNEQFF.

This chain links TRBV9 with TRBJ2-1, with a weak D call TRBD1 (6 bases). The CDR3 has 16 residues. Germline V lookup: CDR1 SGDLS, CDR2 YYNGEE. V gave up 0 bases and J gave up 1 base, with 11 bases separating them. CDR3 coding DNA: TGTGCCAGCAGCGTAGGGTCCAGGGGTTCCTACAATGAGCAGTTCTTC. The encoded protein is CASSVGSRGSYNEQFF.

In regard to this clone: The sample holds other DNA sequences that translate to the same CDR3. The chain has TRBV6-5 and TRBJ1-1; 7 nucleotides match TRBD1. J lost 7 bases, V lost 5 bases, and 1 base had no gene match. The germline gives CDR1 MNHEY, CDR2 SVGAGI. The CDR3 loop spans 11 amino acids. CDR3 protein: CASSRDSEAFF. As DNA, the CDR3 is TGTGCCAGCAGTAGGGACAGTGAAGCTTTCTTT.

V is TRBV19 and J is TRBJ2-6, with 7 nucleotides matching TRBD1. The CDR3 is 14 amino acids. Germline CDR1 and CDR2: LNHDA and SQIVND (reference sequence). V was pared by 8 bases and J by 2 bases, with 3 bases of the junction left unmatched. The CDR3: CASSTGAGANVLTF. The CDR3 DNA reads TGTGCCAGTTCAACAGGGGCTGGGGCCAACGTCCTGACTTTC.

The CDR3 DNA follows: TGTGCCACCAGCAGAGAAGTAATAGCGGGATTCTCCGGGGAGCTGTTTTTT. Encoded protein: CATSREVIAGFSGELFF. The chain combines TRBV15 with TRBJ2-2; 8 nucleotides match TRBD2. In germline, CDR1 is LNHNV, CDR2 YYDKDF (reference sequence). This CDR3 is built from 17 residues. V was clipped by 0 bases and J by 6 bases; unmatched bases: 9.

This clone was seen once. The chain uses TRBV6-5 and TRBJ1-2; a possible D gene is TRBD1 (5 bases). The V end lost 5 bases, the J end lost 4 bases, and 14 bases lay between the germline ends. The CDR3 is made up of 14 amino acids. CDR1 and CDR2 (germline): MNHEY, SVGAGI. The CDR3 nucleotides are TGTGCCAGCAGTCGTCAGGGTGGCCTCTATGGCTACACCTTC. This encodes CASSRQGGLYGYTF.

The V gene is TRBV5-1, the J gene TRBJ2-3; D is perhaps TRBD1 (6 bases). CDR1 is SGHRS and CDR2 is YFSETQ in the germline V gene. V lost 0 bases to trimming and J lost 0 bases, with 17 bases between them. The CDR3 length is 18 residues. CDR3 region: CASSLGETGGYSTDTQYF. The CDR3 DNA reads TGCGCCAGCAGCTTGGGAGAGACAGGAGGATATAGCACAGATACGCAGTATTTT.

The chain combines TRBV6-5 with TRBJ1-1; 7 bases are a match to TRBD1. V was pared by 7 bases and J by 0 bases, with 8 bases of the junction left unmatched. Germline CDR1 and CDR2: MNHEY and SVGAGI. This CDR3 is 15 amino acids long. In DNA form, the CDR3 reads TGTGCCAGCACGACCGGGACAGCGCTGAACACTGAAGCTTTCTTT. The encoded protein is CASTTGTALNTEAFF.

The chain is built from TRBV28 and TRBJ2-5; weak D call: TRBD1 (5 bases). V was cut by 5 bases and J by 5 bases, with 18 bases left in between. Germline V lookup: CDR1 MDHEN, CDR2 SYDVKM. The length of the CDR3 is 15 residues. Here the CDR3 reads CASSAPVAAGETQYF. DNA of the CDR3: TGTGCCAGCAGTGCCCCCGTGGCGGCAGGGGAGACCCAGTACTTC.

The chain joins TRBV19 to TRBJ1-5; D gene uncertain. Trimming cost V 2 bases and J 2 bases, with 10 bases left between them. The V gene's germline CDR1 is LNHDA and CDR2 SQIVND (reference sequence). The CDR3 contains 15 residues. The CDR3 sequence: CASSISVVGNQPQHF. As DNA, the CDR3 is TGTGCCAGTAGTATATCGGTGGTGGGCAATCAGCCCCAGCATTTT.

The J gene is TRBJ2-7, the V gene TRBV7-3; 7 bases agree with TRBD1. The CDR3 is made up of 13 amino acids. Germline trimming cut 4 bases from V and 2 bases from J; bases unmatched to any gene: 2. Germline values: CDR1 SGHTA, CDR2 FQGTGA. CDR3 in amino acids: CASSSGQTYEQYF. DNA for the CDR3: TGTGCCAGCAGCTCGGGACAGACCTACGAGCAGTACTTC. The variable domain in full, completed from reference TRBV7-3 and TRBJ2-7, reads GAGVSQTPSNKVTEKGKYVELRCDPISGHTALYWYRQSLGQGPEFLIYFQGTGAADDSGLPNDRFFAVRPEGSVSTLKIQRTERGDSAVYLCASSSGQTYEQYFGPGTRLTVT.

DNA of the CDR3: TGTGCCAGCAGCCCCCAGAGTCAGGGGGGCACTGAAGCTTTCTTT. Translation: CASSPQSQGGTEAFF. The chain recombines TRBV9 with TRBJ1-1, with TRBD1 matching over 7 bases. Losses at the gene ends were 4 bases for V and 4 bases for J; bases not matched to a gene: 10. The CDR3 runs to 15 residues. CDR1 is SGDLS, CDR2 YYNGEE, per germline.

This clone has just one count. The V and J genes are TRBV30 and TRBJ2-5, with D possibly matching TRBD1 (5 bases). The CDR3 is 12 amino acids. Looked up from germline, CDR1 is GTSNPN and CDR2 is SVGIG (reference sequence). The germline V and J ends were trimmed by 4 bases and 1 base, with 7 bases remaining between them. CDR3 sequence: CAWTRAQETQYF. Here the CDR3 DNA reads TGTGCCTGGACCAGGGCCCAAGAGACCCAGTACTTC.

V gene TRBV30 combines with J gene TRBJ2-3, with D perhaps matching TRBD2 (5 bases). The germline V gene encodes CDR1 GTSNPN and CDR2 SVGIG (reference sequence). V lost 3 bases and J 1 base, leaving 11 bases between the germline ends. This CDR3 has 14 amino acids. The CDR3 region has the DNA TGTGCCTGGAGATGGGAGTTTGGCACAGATACGCAGTATTTT. Its translation is CAWRWEFGTDTQYF.

The CDR3 region is CASSYRGQLQEKLFF. The DNA of the CDR3 is TGCGCCAGCAGCTACAGGGGGCAGCTCCAAGAAAAACTGTTTTTT. V is TRBV5-1 and J is TRBJ1-4; 9 bases align to TRBD1. J was trimmed by 8 bases and V by 3 bases; bases with no gene match: 8. The CDR3 runs to 15 residues. CDR1 and CDR2 (germline): SGHRS, YFSETQ. The variable domain in full, with the rest retrieved from reference TRBV5-1 and TRBJ1-4, is KAGVTQTPRYLIKTRGQQVTLSCSPISGHRSVSWYQQTPGQGLQFLFEYFSETQRNKGNFPGRFSGRQFSNSRSEMNVSTLELGDSALYLCASSYRGQLQEKLFFGSGTQLSVL.

For the CDR3, the DNA is TGTGCCAGCAGCTTTCTCCAGGGGGTCGGGGAGCAGTACTTC. Translated: CASSFLQGVGEQYF. The chain uses TRBV7-8 and TRBJ2-7, with 7 bases identical to TRBD1. This CDR3 contains 14 residues. In germline, CDR1 is SGHVS, CDR2 FQNEAQ. After removal of 3 bases from V and 7 bases from J, the junction contained 9 bases not matched to a gene.

This chain joins TRBV18 and TRBJ2-1, with 7 positions matching TRBD2. V shed 3 bases and J 7 bases; nucleotides not matched to a gene: 15. The CDR3 has 17 amino acids. Looked up from germline, CDR1 is KGHSH and CDR2 is LQKENI. The CDR3 region has the DNA TGTGCCAGCTCACCCGCCTGGGCTAGCGGTGCCGGGAATGAGCAGTTCTTC. This sequence encodes CASSPAWASGAGNEQFF.

This clone came up once. The chain recombines TRBV2 with TRBJ2-7; possibly TRBD2 for D (6 bases). Germline CDR1 reads SNHLY; CDR2 reads FYNNEI. The CDR3 length is 12 residues. Trimming stripped 8 bases from V and 2 bases from J, with 10 bases between. CDR3 DNA sequence: TGTGCCAGCGACGGCGGGACCTACGAGCAGTACTTC. This sequence encodes CASDGGTYEQYF.

V and J are TRBV12-5 and TRBJ1-5, with TRBD1 matching over 7 bases. V shed 5 bases and J 4 bases; nucleotides not matched to a gene: 5. In germline, CDR1 is LGHNT, CDR2 FRNRAP. The CDR3 consists of 14 residues. CDR3 sequence (DNA): TGTGCTAGTGGTCCGGGACAGTTAAATCAGCCCCAGCATTTT. As protein: CASGPGQLNQPQHF.